This TCR beta chain comes out of a study of blood T cell repertoires in COVID-19. The wider study: From the United States, Italy and Spain came samples of acute and convalescent COVID-19.

Original methodology: Nucleated cell number was recorded as an estimate derived from reference gene primer amplification. Repertoires were generated with immunoSEQ multiplex PCR, while TCRdb's copy carries only in-frame clones and drops some. From that table come the V and J calls and clone size; the DNA was used to work out D and trimming. The table lists 150,000 to 200,000 clones, 86% of them singletons. The receptor's source is a woman older than 75 in a cohort sampled during active or convalescent COVID-19. Input material: peripheral blood.

The CDR3 spells CASSLQGVTEAFF. DNA for the CDR3: TGTGCCAGCAGTTTACAGGGTGTCACTGAAGCTTTCTTT. The chain has TRBV6-5 and TRBJ1-1; weak D call: TRBD1 (6 bases). Germline CDR1 MNHEY, CDR2 SVGAGI. This CDR3 is built from 13 residues. The V and J ends lost 4 bases and 4 bases respectively, with 10 bases between them.